The 14 T cell receptor beta chains listed next were all sequenced from one sample in a study of blood T cell repertoires in COVID-19. TCRdb's table, derived via immunoSEQ multiplex PCR, lists solely in-frame clones and lacks some. This table has some 150,000 clones, approximately 86% appearing once. The sequenced sample consisted of PBMCs or T cells enriched from blood (not recorded which). Receptors originate from a woman aged 40 to 50 who had recovered from COVID-19.

The genes are TRBV12-3 or TRBV12-4 and TRBJ1-4, with unresolved D. V was pared by 9 bases and J by 4 bases, with 9 bases between. CDR3 size: 12 residues. As DNA, the CDR3 is TGTGCCAGTGCGGTGATTAATGAAAAACTGTTTTTT. Protein sequence: CASAVINEKLFF.

The rearrangement links TRBV2 to TRBJ2-5; TRBD2 matches at 10 bases. The germline gives CDR1 SNHLY, CDR2 FYNNEI. The CDR3 is 16 amino acids. V trimming: 4 bases; J trimming: 3 bases; junction bases outside the gene matches: 8. The CDR3 region has the DNA TGTGCCAGCAGTGGGGGCGGACTAGCGGAGAAAGAGACCCAGTACTTC. This codes for CASSGGGLAEKETQYF.

The chain uses TRBV15 and TRBJ2-1, with 11 bases lining up with TRBD2. The V gene's germline CDR1 is LNHNV and CDR2 YYDKDF (reference sequence). The CDR3 consists of 16 residues. The V gene end was trimmed by 4 bases and the J gene end by 8 bases; junction bases not matched to a gene: 10. CDR3 nucleotides: TGTGCCACCAGCACGATGCTAGCGGGAGGTCTGGATGAGCAGTTCTTC. Amino acids: CATSTMLAGGLDEQFF.

The CDR3 here is CASSEDRVNEKLFF. In DNA form, the CDR3 reads TGTGCCAGCAGTGAAGACAGGGTCAATGAAAAACTGTTTTTT. This chain connects TRBV2 to TRBJ1-4; D may be TRBD1 (6 bases). CDR1 SNHLY and CDR2 FYNNEI come from the germline V gene. This CDR3 has 14 amino acids. V was pared by 1 base and J by 5 bases, with 8 bases between.

J is TRBJ1-2 and V is TRBV2; 8 bases are a match to TRBD1. CDR1 is SNHLY and CDR2 is FYNNEI in the germline V gene. The CDR3 sequence is 13 residues long. Trimming cost V 4 bases and J 2 bases; bases outside gene matches: 0. The CDR3 sequence: CASSGTGNYGYTF. The CDR3 bases are TGTGCCAGCAGTGGGACAGGGAACTATGGCTACACCTTC.

Of note for this clone: Other nucleotide sequences in the sample specify the same CDR3. V is TRBV6-1 and J is TRBJ2-5, with 12 nucleotides matching TRBD2. Unmatched junction bases numbered 0, after V lost 2 bases and J lost 2 bases. This CDR3 is 15 amino acids long. Germline CDR1 reads MNHNS; CDR2 reads SASEGT. DNA for the CDR3: TGTGCCAGCAGTGAACTAGCGGGGGGGCAAGAGACCCAGTACTTC. It codes for CASSELAGGQETQYF.

This CDR3 reads CSVGLAGVGWGTDTQYF. CDR3 DNA: TGCAGCGTTGGGCTAGCGGGAGTGGGGTGGGGCACAGATACGCAGTATTTT. The V call is TRBV29-1, the J call TRBJ2-3, with 10 nucleotides matching TRBD2. The CDR3 sequence is 17 residues long. The V segment lost 4 bases and the J segment 1 base; nucleotides outside the gene matches: 11. CDR1 and CDR2 from the germline V gene are SQVTM and ANQGSEA.

The chain is built from TRBV2 and TRBJ1-1, with a possible D match to TRBD1 (6 bases). This CDR3 contains 14 residues. V dropped 6 bases and J dropped 8 bases, with 19 bases sitting between them. CDR1 and CDR2 (germline): SNHLY, FYNNEI. The CDR3 region has the DNA TGTGCCAGCAGAGTGGACAGACTGCAGTCCGAAGCTTTCTTT. Translation: CASRVDRLQSEAFF.

This rearrangement joins TRBV11-2 to TRBJ2-5; a weak D match, TRBD1 (6 bases). In germline, CDR1 is SGHAT, CDR2 FQNNGV. Deletions cut 1 base from V and 4 bases from J, with 13 bases between. The CDR3 length is 15 residues. The chain's CDR3 is CASSLGAQGRETQYF. The CDR3 nucleotides read TGTGCCAGCAGCTTAGGGGCCCAGGGGAGAGAGACCCAGTACTTC.

The chain carries TRBV2 and TRBJ2-7; D possibly corresponds to TRBD2 (6 bases). V was clipped by 6 bases and J by 0 bases, with 15 bases between them. CDR1 and CDR2 (germline): SNHLY, FYNNEI. CDR3 length: 15 residues. The CDR3 loop is CASRVGGMGSYEQYF. The CDR3 DNA is TGTGCCAGCAGGGTTGGCGGGATGGGCTCCTACGAGCAGTACTTC.

The CDR3 here is CASSPRGTGLNQPQHF. The CDR3 DNA follows: TGTGCCAGCAGTCCAAGGGGGACAGGGTTGAATCAGCCCCAGCATTTT. The chain employs TRBV27 and TRBJ1-5; 9 nucleotides match TRBD1. V was pared by 5 bases and J by 4 bases, with 9 bases of the junction left unmatched. This CDR3 spans 16 amino acids. The germline gives CDR1 MNHEY, CDR2 SMNVEV (reference sequence).

The rearrangement links TRBV13 to TRBJ2-7, with TRBD1 matching 8 bases. With 5 bases clipped from V and 5 bases from J, the junction kept 8 bases outside the gene matches. Germline loops: CDR1 PRHDT, CDR2 FYEKMQ (reference sequence). This CDR3 contains 14 residues. CDR3 nucleotide sequence: TGTGCCAGCAGCCCCCGGGACAGGATCGACGAGCAGTACTTC. Translating it yields CASSPRDRIDEQYF.

The J gene is TRBJ2-3, the V gene TRBV9; 10 bases match TRBD1. Germline CDR1 is SGDLS and CDR2 is YYNGEE. J was trimmed by 5 bases and V by 4 bases; bases with no gene match: 7. The length of the CDR3 is 15 residues. The CDR3 region has the DNA TGTGCCAGCAGCAGAGGGGACAGGGGATTAGATACGCAGTATTTT. Amino acid sequence: CASSRGDRGLDTQYF.

The chain combines TRBV19 with TRBJ1-1; D remains ambiguous. Germline CDR1 is LNHDA and CDR2 is SQIVND (reference sequence). The V end lost 1 base, the J end lost 6 bases, and 9 bases lay between the germline ends. The CDR3 spans 13 residues. The chain's CDR3 is CASSIGEFAEAFF. Written as DNA, the CDR3 is TGTGCCAGTAGTATAGGGGAGTTCGCTGAAGCTTTCTTT.